Listed here are 28 T cell receptor beta chains from one sample, sequenced in a study of T cell responses to AZD1222 COVID-19 vaccine. Sequenced by immunoSEQ multiplex PCR; TCRdb stores in-frame clones only, minus some. The sample holds 150,000 to 200,000 clones, just over 90% seen once. The sample was peripheral blood, taken on day 0 of AZD1222 vaccination. These receptors were obtained from an adult in good health.

This chain uses TRBV13 with TRBJ1-2; 7 bases match TRBD1. In germline, CDR1 is PRHDT, CDR2 FYEKMQ (reference sequence). V lost 4 bases to trimming and J lost 4 bases; unmatched junction nucleotides: 6. The CDR3 runs 14 residues. The CDR3 loop is CASSSRTGIYGYTF. DNA of the CDR3: TGTGCCAGCAGCTCCCGGACAGGTATCTATGGCTACACCTTC. Variable domain in full (rest from reference TRBV13 and TRBJ1-2): AAGVIQSPRHLIKEKRETATLKCYPIPRHDTVYWYQQGPGQDPQFLISFYEKMQSDKGSIPDRFSAQQFSDYHSELNMSSLELGDSALYFCASSSRTGIYGYTFGSGTRLTVV.

The chain couples TRBV28 to TRBJ2-5, with TRBD1 matching 8 bases. Trimming removed 7 bases from V and 7 bases from J; junction bases left unmatched: 11. Germline V lookup: CDR1 MDHEN, CDR2 SYDVKM. This CDR3 region has 14 residues. CDR3 in DNA: TGTGCCAGCACGCACCTCGGACAGGGTGGGACCCAGTACTTC. As protein: CASTHLGQGGTQYF. Full variable domain (remainder filled in from reference TRBV28 and TRBJ2-5): DVKVTQSSRYLVKRTGEKVFLECVQDMDHENMFWYRQDPGLGLRLIYFSYDVKMKEKGDIPEGYSVSREKKERFSLILESASTNQTSMYLCASTHLGQGGTQYFGPGTRLLVL.

The CDR3 bases are TGTGCCAGCAGTTTAATACCGGGGAGGGGGACCTACGAGCAGTACTTC. Its translation: CASSLIPGRGTYEQYF. The J gene is TRBJ2-7, the V gene TRBV28, with TRBD2 as a possible D gene (7 bases). The V gene's germline CDR1 is MDHEN and CDR2 SYDVKM. Trimming removed 2 bases at V and 2 bases at J, with 16 bases between. The CDR3 sequence is 16 residues long.

The chain uses TRBV27 and TRBJ2-3, with 10 bases aligning to TRBD2. Germline V lookup: CDR1 MNHEY, CDR2 SMNVEV (reference sequence). This CDR3 is 16 amino acids long. The junction had 6 bases not matched to a gene; V was cut back by 5 bases and J by 1 base. The CDR3 nucleotides are TGTGCCAGCAGTATCTGGACTAGCGGTGGCACAGATACGCAGTATTTT. Encoded protein: CASSIWTSGGTDTQYF.

The rearrangement uses TRBV7-2 and TRBJ2-7; 13 bases are shared with TRBD2. J was trimmed by 4 bases and V by 1 base; bases with no gene match: 10. Per germline, CDR1 SGHTA and CDR2 FQGNSA. The CDR3 extends over 18 amino acids. DNA for the CDR3: TGTGCCAGCAGCTTAGTAGGCACTAGCGGGGGGGCTTCGTACGAGCAGTACTTC. Its protein is CASSLVGTSGGASYEQYF.

This clone was observed once. The gene calls are TRBV19 and TRBJ1-2, with unresolved D. V shed 5 bases and J shed 2 bases, with 6 bases lying between them. The CDR3 covers 12 residues. Germline lookup yields CDR1 LNHDA and CDR2 SQIVND (reference sequence). The CDR3 DNA reads TGTGCCAGTAGTCTGGAGAACTATGGCTACACCTTC. Its translation: CASSLENYGYTF.

The CDR3 DNA reads as TGTGCCAGTAGTAGGGACCCCACGGATACGCAGTATTTT. Translation: CASSRDPTDTQYF. This chain uses TRBV19 with TRBJ2-3, with D possibly being TRBD1 or TRBD2 (5 bases each). Between the trimmed V and J ends, which lost 4 bases and 6 bases, there was a span of 11 bases. The CDR3 loop spans 13 amino acids. Germline V CDR1 and CDR2: LNHDA, SQIVND (reference sequence).

The chain combines TRBV3-1 (or the pseudogene TRBV3-2) with TRBJ2-1; 12 nucleotides align to TRBD2. The ends lost 6 bases at V and 1 base at J; junction bases unmatched: 1. Germline-derived CDR1 and CDR2 are LGHDT and YNNKEL (reference sequence). CDR3 length equals 15 residues. The CDR3 here is CASRTSGRSYNEQFF. The CDR3 coding sequence is TGTGCCAGCAGGACTAGCGGGAGATCCTACAATGAGCAGTTCTTC.

The J gene is TRBJ1-4, the V gene TRBV6-6; D remains ambiguous. V was cut by 2 bases and J by 8 bases, with 12 bases left in between. The V gene's germline CDR1 is MNHNY and CDR2 SVGAGI (reference sequence). The length of the CDR3 is 14 residues. CDR3 sequence: CASSYGSPGEKLFF. The CDR3 region has the DNA TGTGCCAGCAGTTACGGTTCCCCGGGGGAAAAACTGTTTTTT.

This chain's CDR3 is CASSDWDTQYF. CDR3 sequence (DNA): TGTGCCAGCAGCGACTGGGATACGCAGTATTTT. The V call is TRBV9, the J call TRBJ2-3, with D hard to call. The CDR3 covers 11 residues. V gave up 3 bases and J gave up 6 bases, with 5 bases separating them. Germline CDR1 reads SGDLS; CDR2 reads YYNGEE.

V gene TRBV28 combines with J gene TRBJ2-3; D remains ambiguous. The CDR3 has 13 amino acids. Germline V gene lookup returns CDR1 MDHEN and CDR2 SYDVKM. V lost 3 bases, J lost 2 bases, and 6 bases lay in between. The chain's CDR3 is CASSLSDTDTQYF. Here the CDR3 DNA reads TGTGCCAGCAGTTTGTCAGACACAGATACGCAGTATTTT.

The chain employs TRBV7-8 and TRBJ2-7; D assignment may be TRBD1 or TRBD2 (5 bases each). Germline V gene lookup returns CDR1 SGHVS and CDR2 FQNEAQ. The CDR3 spans 17 residues. Trimming pared 1 base from V and 1 base from J, leaving 17 bases between. The DNA for the CDR3 is TGTGCCAGCAGCTTAGGGACTGGGGGATCCCCTTCCTACGAGCAGTACTTC. It translates to CASSLGTGGSPSYEQYF.

In the case of this clone: The junction departs from the called germline gene at one end, perhaps through a read error. This chain uses TRBV3-1 (or the pseudogene TRBV3-2) with TRBJ1-3; D gene unclear. The CDR3 is made up of 11 amino acids. Per germline, CDR1 LGHDT and CDR2 YNNKEL (reference sequence). CDR3 residues: CASRQQSTIYF. In DNA, the CDR3 is TGTGCCAGCCGCCAGCAAAGCACCATATATTTT.

The CDR3 region has the DNA TGTGCCAGCAGCGAAGGGAACACTGAAGCTTTCTTT. It translates to CASSEGNTEAFF. The V and J genes are TRBV7-9 and TRBJ1-1; D gene unclear. Per germline, CDR1 SEHNR and CDR2 FQNEAQ (reference sequence). Trimming removed 5 bases at V and 1 base at J, with 5 bases between. The CDR3 has 12 amino acids.

The sample holds a few counts of this clone. V gene TRBV25-1 combines with J gene TRBJ1-1; D gene ambiguous. This CDR3 has 13 residues. The germline V gene encodes CDR1 MGHDK and CDR2 SYGVNS. V shed 2 bases and J shed 5 bases, with 9 bases lying between them. CDR3: CASSEQGSTEAFF. CDR3 nucleotide sequence: TGTGCCAGCAGTGAACAAGGGAGTACTGAAGCTTTCTTT.

The chain joins TRBV11-1 to TRBJ1-3; the D is unclear. The CDR3 sequence is 13 residues long. Germline assignment: CDR1 SGHAT and CDR2 FQDESV (reference sequence). Trimming stripped 3 bases from V and 8 bases from J, with 11 bases between. The CDR3, as DNA: TGTGCCAGCAGCTTGGCTGTCCGTGACACCATATATTTT. This codes for CASSLAVRDTIYF.

The genes are TRBV15 and TRBJ2-2; maybe TRBD2 (5 bases). Trimming cost V 4 bases and J 5 bases, with 8 bases left between them. CDR3 length: 13 residues. Germline V gene data show CDR1 as LNHNV and CDR2 as YYDKDF (reference sequence). The CDR3 nucleotides are TGTGCCACCAGCATCCGGGGAACCGGGGAGCTGTTTTTT. Translating gives CATSIRGTGELFF.

This clone was counted a single time. The chain recombines TRBV4-1 with TRBJ1-2; D gene ambiguous. Germline CDR1 is MGHRA and CDR2 is YSYEKL. V was pared by 1 base and J by 4 bases, with 10 bases between. The CDR3 consists of 14 residues. In DNA, the CDR3 is TGCGCCAGCAGCCAAGTTGGGGTGCCCTATGGCTACACCTTC. It is translated as CASSQVGVPYGYTF.

This chain joins TRBV15 and TRBJ2-7; 10 bases are shared with TRBD2. The CDR3 consists of 18 residues. V lost 0 bases, J lost 5 bases, and 13 bases stayed unmatched. Germline values: CDR1 LNHNV, CDR2 YYDKDF (reference sequence). This CDR3 reads CATSREYGRAGGRNEQYF. CDR3 sequence (DNA): TGTGCCACCAGCAGAGAATATGGAAGAGCGGGGGGGCGGAACGAGCAGTACTTC.

The chain combines TRBV2 with TRBJ1-5; 7 positions agree with TRBD1. Germline V gene sequence: CDR1 SNHLY, CDR2 FYNNEI. Germline trimming cut 6 bases from V and 2 bases from J; bases unmatched to any gene: 16. The CDR3 contains 18 residues. CDR3 DNA: TGTGCCAGCAGAGAAAGCGGGACAGCCTTTGGCGGCAATCAGCCCCAGCATTTT. Translated: CASRESGTAFGGNQPQHF.

This clone was counted a single time. The chain couples TRBV7-3 to TRBJ2-2; maybe TRBD2 (7 bases). Trimming pared 5 bases from V and 7 bases from J, leaving 20 bases between. Germline values: CDR1 SGHTA, CDR2 FQGTGA. The CDR3 covers 16 residues. This CDR3 reads CASSPLVAGAGGELFF. The DNA of the CDR3 is TGTGCCAGCAGCCCCCTGGTGGCGGGGGCTGGCGGGGAGCTGTTTTTT.

The V gene is TRBV10-2, the J gene TRBJ1-1; 10 bases fit TRBD1. Germline V gene data show CDR1 as WSHSY and CDR2 as SAAADI. V was pared by 7 bases and J by 3 bases, with 11 bases of the junction left unmatched. This CDR3 spans 16 amino acids. CDR3 region: CASNAGPGQGDTEAFF. The CDR3 DNA follows: TGCGCCAGCAATGCGGGCCCTGGACAGGGGGACACTGAAGCTTTCTTT.

V usage is TRBV11-2 and J usage is TRBJ2-3; tentatively, D is TRBD1 or TRBD2 (6 bases each). The CDR3 contains 14 residues. Germline V lookup: CDR1 SGHAT, CDR2 FQNNGV. Deletions cut 5 bases from V and 8 bases from J, with 17 bases between. This chain's CDR3 is CASSPGTRGGTQYF. The CDR3 bases are TGTGCCAGCAGCCCCGGGACTCGAGGGGGTACGCAGTATTTT.

The CDR3: CASSLTDRIGRQYF. The CDR3 DNA is TGTGCCAGCAGTTTAACCGACAGGATCGGTCGGCAGTACTTC. This sequence joins TRBV28 and TRBJ2-7, with a tentative D call TRBD1 (6 bases). Trimming stripped 2 bases from V and 9 bases from J, with 17 bases between. This CDR3 spans 14 amino acids. Per germline, CDR1 MDHEN and CDR2 SYDVKM.

The CDR3 DNA reads as TGTGCCAGCAGCTTAGGACAGGGGCACCAAGAGACCCAGTACTTC. Its protein is CASSLGQGHQETQYF. The J gene is TRBJ2-5, the V gene TRBV11-1; 8 bases are shared with TRBD1. The CDR3 runs to 15 residues. Germline CDR1 is SGHAT and CDR2 is FQDESV (reference sequence). V was pared by 1 base and J by 0 bases, with 1 base of the junction left unmatched.

This clone was recorded a few times. The V gene is TRBV4-1, the J gene TRBJ2-3; 7 nucleotides match TRBD2. CDR1 and CDR2 (germline): MGHRA, YSYEKL. The junction had 4 bases not matched to a gene; V was cut back by 4 bases and J by 6 bases. This CDR3 is 13 amino acids long. The CDR3 reads CASSPIGGDTQYF. The CDR3 nucleotides read TGCGCCAGCAGCCCAATCGGGGGGGATACGCAGTATTTT.

The rearrangement uses TRBV11-2 and TRBJ2-7, with D perhaps assigned TRBD1 or TRBD2 (5 bases each). Germline V gene sequence: CDR1 SGHAT, CDR2 FQNNGV. The CDR3 consists of 16 residues. The germline V and J ends were trimmed by 1 base and 4 bases, with 17 bases remaining between them. The CDR3 spells CASSLARQYTRYEQYF. CDR3 DNA sequence: TGTGCCAGCAGCTTAGCCCGACAGTATACTAGGTACGAGCAGTACTTC.

This chain joins TRBV11-2 and TRBJ2-5; no clear D. V was shortened by 0 bases and J by 1 base, with 9 bases between the two germline ends. Germline-derived CDR1 and CDR2 are SGHAT and FQNNGV. CDR3 length equals 15 residues. Here the CDR3 DNA reads TGTGCCAGCAGCTTAGAATTTGCAGGCCAAGAGACCCAGTACTTC. It translates to CASSLEFAGQETQYF. Full variable domain (outside the CDR3, taken from reference TRBV11-2 and TRBJ2-5): EAGVAQSPRYKIIEKRQSVAFWCNPISGHATLYWYQQILGQGPKLLIQFQNNGVVDDSQLPKDRFSAERLKGVDSTLKIQPAKLEDSAVYLCASSLEFAGQETQYFGPGTRLLVL.